This T cell receptor beta chain was found in a study of blood T cell repertoires in COVID-19. Study-level background: The United States, Italy and Spain were the sources of the acute and convalescent COVID-19 samples.

Those who participated ranged in age from roughly 18 to 89 years and resided in 20 to 30 US areas. Symptom resolution, clearance, or two negative PCRs marked donors in Cohort 3 as recovered. Data came from immunoSEQ multiplex PCR; TCRdb stores just in-frame clones and leaves some out. The data hold about 100,000 clones, with approximately 83% observed a single time. Per the germline V gene, CDR1 is SGHDT and CDR2 is YYEEEE. Trimming shortened V by 4 bases and J by 1 base, and 13 bases separated the two germline ends. CDR3 length: 15 residues. The source of this sequence is a woman aged 45 to 65 who had recovered from COVID-19. Sequences were obtained from PBMCs or T cells enriched from blood (not recorded which). V gene TRBV5-6 combines with J gene TRBJ2-3, with D perhaps matching TRBD2 (5 bases). The chain's CDR3 is CASSRETGGTDTQYF. The CDR3 nucleotides read TGTGCCAGCAGCAGGGAGACTGGCGGCACAGATACGCAGTATTTT.